The rows below give T cell receptor beta chains drawn from one sample of a study of T cells in Graves' hyperthyroidism and ophthalmopathy. Via MiXCR, TCRdb re-called the multiplex PCR reads, giving one row per CDR3 protein. The table has about 250,000 distinct CDR3 sequences, over 20% seen once. Sequences were obtained from blood. Receptors were obtained from a man aged 25 to 45 with Graves' ophthalmopathy. CDR3s include the opening cysteine and the closing phenylalanine or tryptophan. D genes are given only for firm matches. For some rows the clone size is stated as once, few or many, or as a class when expanded; others skip it.

V gene	D gene	J gene	clone size	CDR3 protein	CDR3 DNA
TRBV5-5	TRBD1	TRBJ2-2	.	CASSSRGPNTGELFF	TGTGCCAGCAGCTCAAGGGGGCCCAACACCGGGGAGCTGTTTTTT
TRBV20-1	TRBD2	TRBJ2-1	many	CSARVGTSGINEQFF	TGCAGTGCTAGAGTCGGGACTAGCGGAATCAATGAGCAGTTCTTC
TRBV15	.	TRBJ1-2	.	CATSRGWEYGYTF	TGTGCCACCAGCAGAGGGTGGGAGTATGGCTACACCTTC
TRBV14	TRBD2	TRBJ2-1	.	CASSQELAGGTLYNEQFF	TGTGCCAGCAGCCAGGAACTAGCGGGAGGGACACTCTACAATGAGCAGTTCTTC
TRBV20-1	.	TRBJ2-7	many	CSAIRHHSYEQYF	TGCAGTGCTATACGACATCACTCCTACGAGCAGTACTTC
TRBV5-5	.	TRBJ2-7	.	CASSWTGTSYEQYF	TGTGCCAGCAGCTGGACGGGAACCTCCTACGAGCAGTACTTC
TRBV7-8	TRBD2	TRBJ2-3	many	CASSLLIAGTTDTQYF	TGTGCCAGCAGCTTACTAATAGCGGGAACCACAGATACGCAGTATTTT
TRBV28	TRBD1	TRBJ2-7	.	CASRPGTGLYEQYF	TGTGCCAGCAGGCCCGGGACAGGGCTATACGAGCAGTACTTC
TRBV30	.	TRBJ2-1	few	CAWSRGFSYNEQFF	TGTGCCTGGAGTAGGGGGTTCTCCTACAATGAGCAGTTCTTC
TRBV11-2	.	TRBJ1-2	.	CASSLGRREEFHYGYTF	TGTGCCAGCAGCTTAGGGCGGCGAGAGGAGTTTCACTATGGCTACACCTTC
TRBV20-1	.	TRBJ2-1	few	CSARDTSSYNEQFF	TGCAGTGCTAGAGATACTTCCTCCTACAATGAGCAGTTCTTC
TRBV29-1	TRBD1	TRBJ2-1	.	CSVLDRGRYNYEQFF	TGCAGCGTTCTCGACAGGGGGAGATATAACTACGAGCAGTTCTTC
TRBV28	.	TRBJ1-5	many	CASSSTPGPRLTGWQPQHF	TGTGCCAGCAGTTCAACACCGGGACCGCGCCTAACGGGTTGGCAGCCCCAGCATTTT
TRBV12-3/TRBV12-4	TRBD1	TRBJ2-3	.	CASSFLGTGKRTDTQYF	TGTGCCAGCAGTTTCCTTGGGACAGGGAAAAGGACAGATACGCAGTATTTT
TRBV7-9	TRBD2	TRBJ2-2	few	CASSSSSGRDTGELFF	TGTGCCAGCAGCTCTTCTAGCGGGAGGGACACCGGGGAGCTGTTTTTT
TRBV11-2	.	TRBJ2-7	many	CASSLDLLGLVGQYF	TGTGCCAGCAGCTTAGATCTTCTGGGTCTGGTGGGGCAGTACTTC
TRBV10-3	.	TRBJ2-2	.	CAISERENTGELFF	TGTGCCATCAGTGAACGAGAGAACACCGGGGAGCTGTTTTTT
TRBV30	.	TRBJ2-1	.	CAWSVGAGRQFF	TGTGCCTGGAGTGTAGGGGCGGGAAGACAGTTCTTC
TRBV5-1	TRBD1	TRBJ1-1	many	CASSLASPGQGTEAFF	TGCGCCAGCAGCTTGGCCTCTCCGGGACAGGGGACTGAAGCTTTCTTT
TRBV7-8	.	TRBJ2-3	few	CASSSLAGDTQYF	TGTGCCAGCAGCTCTCTAGCTGGAGATACGCAGTATTTT
TRBV6-1	.	TRBJ1-1	many	CASSYQSGHTEAFF	TGTGCCAGCAGTTATCAGTCCGGCCACACTGAAGCTTTCTTT
TRBV7-3	.	TRBJ1-6	.	CASSSTGTWGSPLHF	TGTGCCAGCAGCTCCACCGGGACGTGGGGTTCACCCCTCCACTTT
TRBV25-1	.	TRBJ1-4	few	CASRTGQKLFF	TGTGCCAGCAGAACAGGGCAAAAACTGTTTTTT
TRBV11-2	.	TRBJ2-5	many	CASSPTRGGETQYF	TGTGCCAGCAGTCCGACTAGAGGTGGCGAGACCCAGTACTTC
TRBV28	.	TRBJ2-3	.	CASSASMIPLSTDTQYF	TGTGCCAGCAGCGCCTCGATGATACCCCTTAGCACAGATACGCAGTATTTT
TRBV11-2	.	TRBJ2-2	.	CASSPGTAARELFF	TGTGCCAGCAGTCCCGGGACGGCCGCCCGGGAGCTGTTTTTT
TRBV27	.	TRBJ2-1	few	CASSPYQASVGEQFF	TGTGCCAGCAGTCCCTACCAGGCTAGCGTTGGTGAGCAGTTCTTC
TRBV27	TRBD1	TRBJ1-6	.	CASSFDRVNSPLHF	TGTGCCAGCAGTTTCGACAGGGTTAATTCACCCCTCCACTTT
TRBV19	TRBD1	TRBJ1-5	.	CASSDRAGQPQHF	TGTGCCAGTAGCGACAGGGCAGGACAGCCCCAGCATTTT
TRBV20-1	.	TRBJ2-3	.	CSAPRPEGFTDTQYF	TGCAGTGCTCCTCGGCCCGAGGGGTTCACAGATACGCAGTATTTT
TRBV30	.	TRBJ2-2	.	CAWGPSQIHTGELFF	TGTGCCTGGGGGCCCTCTCAAATACACACCGGGGAGCTGTTTTTT
TRBV3-1	.	TRBJ1-5	.	CASSRGTFNQPQHF	TGTGCCAGCAGCCGGGGGACATTCAATCAGCCCCAGCATTTT
TRBV20-1	.	TRBJ1-2	many	CSAPTHGQKDRYTF	TGCAGTGCTCCTACCCACGGCCAAAAGGATCGCTACACCTTC
TRBV6-1	.	TRBJ1-5	.	CASGTGYSNQPQHF	TGTGCCTCAGGGACGGGGTATAGCAATCAGCCCCAGCATTTT
TRBV10-3	.	TRBJ2-5	.	CAISAEGSGGETQYF	TGTGCCATCAGTGCGGAGGGATCAGGGGGAGAGACCCAGTACTTC
TRBV6-1	.	TRBJ2-1	many	CASSSGWTYNEQFF	TGTGCCAGCAGTTCGGGGTGGACCTACAATGAGCAGTTCTTC
TRBV7-6	TRBD2	TRBJ2-1	many	CASSLWVSGGNEQFF	TGTGCCAGCAGCTTATGGGTTAGCGGGGGGAATGAGCAGTTCTTC
TRBV28	.	TRBJ2-7	many	CASSFGSYEQYF	TGTGCCAGCAGTTTCGGATCCTACGAGCAGTACTTC
TRBV4-1	TRBD2	TRBJ2-1	many	CASSQEGLAENEQFF	TGCGCCAGCAGCCAAGAGGGCCTAGCGGAAAATGAGCAGTTCTTC
TRBV5-4	TRBD2	TRBJ2-5	few	CASSFSGNKETQYF	TGTGCCAGCAGCTTTAGCGGGAATAAAGAGACCCAGTACTTC
TRBV20-1	TRBD2	TRBJ2-1	.	CSAGGLASGNRGFF	TGCAGTGCTGGGGGGTTGGCCAGCGGGAACCGAGGGTTCTTC
TRBV2	TRBD2	TRBJ2-1	few	CASREDGGSYNEQFF	TGTGCCAGCAGGGAAGACGGGGGGTCCTACAATGAGCAGTTCTTC
TRBV10-2	.	TRBJ1-1	few	CASSLGPWTEAFF	TGCGCCAGCAGTTTGGGACCCTGGACTGAAGCTTTCTTT
TRBV29-1	.	TRBJ1-5	few	CSPRKVQIPNQPQHF	TGCAGCCCAAGGAAGGTCCAGATACCTAATCAGCCCCAGCATTTT
TRBV4-1	.	TRBJ2-1	few	CASSQDWAQFF	TGCGCCAGCAGCCAAGATTGGGCCCAGTTCTTC
TRBV12-5	.	TRBJ1-1	.	CASGLGPLMKAFF	TGTGCTAGTGGTTTGGGGCCGCTAATGAAGGCTTTCTTT
TRBV20-1	TRBD2	TRBJ2-1	few	CSANPIAGEMNEQFF	TGCAGTGCTAACCCGATAGCGGGAGAGATGAATGAGCAGTTCTTC
TRBV4-1	TRBD1	TRBJ1-2	.	CASSQGTGGNYGYTF	TGCGCCAGCAGCCAAGGGACAGGGGGAAACTATGGCTACACCTTC
TRBV18	.	TRBJ1-2	many	CASSPRQIGYGYTF	TGTGCCAGCTCACCACGTCAGATTGGCTATGGCTACACCTTC
TRBV20-1	.	TRBJ2-5	once	CSAWGGGAQYF	TGCAGTGCGTGGGGTGGGGGAGCCCAGTACTTC